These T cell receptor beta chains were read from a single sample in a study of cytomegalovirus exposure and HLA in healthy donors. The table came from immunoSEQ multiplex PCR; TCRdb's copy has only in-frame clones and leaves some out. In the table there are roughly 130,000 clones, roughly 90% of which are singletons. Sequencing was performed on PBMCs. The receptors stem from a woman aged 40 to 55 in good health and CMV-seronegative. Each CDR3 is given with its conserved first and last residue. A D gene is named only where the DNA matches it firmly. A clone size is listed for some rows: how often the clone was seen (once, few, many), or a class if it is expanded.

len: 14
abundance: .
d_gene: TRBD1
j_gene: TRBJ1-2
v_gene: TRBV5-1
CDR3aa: CASSGMTGGYGYTF
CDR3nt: TGCGCCAGCAGCGGGATGACAGGGGGCTATGGCTACACCTTC

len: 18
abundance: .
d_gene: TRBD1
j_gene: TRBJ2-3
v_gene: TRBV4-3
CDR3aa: CASSHRPSRQGWTDTQYF
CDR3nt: TGCGCCAGCAGCCACCGACCGTCTAGACAGGGATGGACAGATACGCAGTATTTT

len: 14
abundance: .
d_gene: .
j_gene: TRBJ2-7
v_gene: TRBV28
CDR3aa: CASGGAGSSYEQYF
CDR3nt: TGTGCCAGCGGAGGGGCGGGGAGCTCCTACGAGCAGTACTTC

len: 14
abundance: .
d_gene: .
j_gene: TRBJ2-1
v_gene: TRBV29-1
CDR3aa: CSCALTSRFYEQFF
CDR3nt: TGCAGCTGCGCTCTGACTAGTCGGTTTTATGAGCAGTTCTTC

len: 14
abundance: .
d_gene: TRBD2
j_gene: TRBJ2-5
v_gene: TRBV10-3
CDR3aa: CAISGTSGQETQYF
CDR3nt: TGTGCCATCAGTGGTACTAGCGGACAAGAGACCCAGTACTTC

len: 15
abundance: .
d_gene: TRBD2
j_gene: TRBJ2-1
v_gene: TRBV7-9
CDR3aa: CASSPGLAGVDEQFF
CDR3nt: TGTGCCAGCAGCCCGGGACTAGCGGGAGTGGATGAGCAGTTCTTC

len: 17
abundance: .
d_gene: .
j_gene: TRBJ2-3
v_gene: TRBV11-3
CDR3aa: CASSPGGFGGRADTQYF
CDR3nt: TGTGCCAGCAGCCCGGGTGGTTTCGGGGGGCGGGCAGATACGCAGTATTTT

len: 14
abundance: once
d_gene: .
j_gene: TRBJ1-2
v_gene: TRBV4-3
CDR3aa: CASSQDQISYGYTF
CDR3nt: TGCGCCAGCAGCCAAGATCAGATCAGCTATGGCTACACCTTC

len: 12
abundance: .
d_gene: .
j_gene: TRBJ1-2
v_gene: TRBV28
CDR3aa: CASSLYGEGYTF
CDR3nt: TGTGCCAGCTCTCTATACGGGGAGGGCTACACCTTC

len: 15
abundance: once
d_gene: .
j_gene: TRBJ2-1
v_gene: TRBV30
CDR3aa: CAWSPGGGSDNEQFF
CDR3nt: TGTGCCTGGAGTCCGGGGGGCGGGAGTGACAATGAGCAGTTCTTC

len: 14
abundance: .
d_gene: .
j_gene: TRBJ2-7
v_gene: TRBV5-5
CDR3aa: CASSLPQVAYEQYF
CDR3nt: TGTGCCAGCAGCTTGCCACAGGTGGCCTACGAGCAGTACTTC

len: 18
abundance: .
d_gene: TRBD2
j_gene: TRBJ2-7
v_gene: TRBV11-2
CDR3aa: CASSLGPRGGGGAYEQYF
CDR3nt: TGTGCCAGCAGCTTAGGCCCCCGGGGGGGAGGGGGAGCATACGAGCAGTACTTC

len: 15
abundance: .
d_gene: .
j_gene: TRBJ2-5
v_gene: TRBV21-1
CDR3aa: CASSKVRAGSFEQYF
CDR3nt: TGTGCCAGCAGCAAAGTTAGAGCGGGATCTTTTGAGCAGTACTTC

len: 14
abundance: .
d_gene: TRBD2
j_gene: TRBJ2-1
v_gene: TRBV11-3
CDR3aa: CASSPPGTRYEQFF
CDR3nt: TGTGCCAGCAGCCCCCCCGGGACTAGATACGAGCAGTTCTTC

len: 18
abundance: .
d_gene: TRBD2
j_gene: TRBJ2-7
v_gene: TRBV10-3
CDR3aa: CAISTTTGTSGNSYEQYF
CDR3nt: TGTGCCATCAGCACCACGACCGGGACTAGCGGGAACTCCTACGAGCAGTACTTC

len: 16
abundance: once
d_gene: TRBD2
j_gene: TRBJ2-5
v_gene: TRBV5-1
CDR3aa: CASSGTSASPLKTQYF
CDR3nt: TGCGCCAGCTCCGGGACTAGCGCCTCACCCCTGAAGACCCAGTACTTC

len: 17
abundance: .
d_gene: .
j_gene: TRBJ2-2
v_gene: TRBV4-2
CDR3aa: CASSQDPGNRDTGELFF
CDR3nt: TGTGCCAGCAGCCAAGATCCGGGGAATCGGGACACCGGGGAGCTGTTTTTT

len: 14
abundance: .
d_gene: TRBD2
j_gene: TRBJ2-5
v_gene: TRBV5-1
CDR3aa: CASSFGLAQETQYF
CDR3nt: TGCGCCAGCAGCTTCGGACTAGCACAAGAGACCCAGTACTTC

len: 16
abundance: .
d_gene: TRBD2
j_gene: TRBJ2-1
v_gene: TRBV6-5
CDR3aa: CASSYLAGVYPNEQFF
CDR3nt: TGTGCCAGCAGTTATTTAGCGGGAGTTTATCCCAATGAGCAGTTCTTC

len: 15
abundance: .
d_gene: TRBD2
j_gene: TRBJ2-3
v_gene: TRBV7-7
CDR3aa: CASSNGLAITDTQYF
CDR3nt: TGTGCTAGCAGCAACGGACTAGCAATCACAGATACGCAGTATTTT

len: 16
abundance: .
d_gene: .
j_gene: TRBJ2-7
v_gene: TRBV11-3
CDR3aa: CASSLDVGQAHYEQYF
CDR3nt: TGTGCCAGCAGCTTAGATGTGGGCCAGGCCCATTACGAGCAGTACTTC

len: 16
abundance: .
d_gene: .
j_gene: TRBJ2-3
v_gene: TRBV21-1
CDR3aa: CASSRDSPASTDTQYF
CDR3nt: TGTGCCAGCAGCAGAGACAGCCCCGCTAGCACAGATACGCAGTATTTT

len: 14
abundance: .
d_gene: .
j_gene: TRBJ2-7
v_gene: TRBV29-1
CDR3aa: CSVAITITPYEQYF
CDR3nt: TGCAGCGTTGCCATTACTATTACCCCCTACGAGCAGTACTTC

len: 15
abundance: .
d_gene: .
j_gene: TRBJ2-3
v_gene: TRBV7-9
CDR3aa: CASSLASAFTDTQYF
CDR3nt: TGTGCCAGCAGCTTAGCAAGCGCTTTCACAGATACGCAGTATTTT

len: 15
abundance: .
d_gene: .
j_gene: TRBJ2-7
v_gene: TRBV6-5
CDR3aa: CASSYERGGRCEQYF
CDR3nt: TGTGCCAGCAGTTACGAGAGGGGGGGAAGGTGCGAGCAGTACTTC

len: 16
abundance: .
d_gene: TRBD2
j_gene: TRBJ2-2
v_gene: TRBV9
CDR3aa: CASSRLAGENTGELFF
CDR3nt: TGTGCCAGCAGCCGACTAGCGGGAGAGAACACCGGGGAGCTGTTTTTT

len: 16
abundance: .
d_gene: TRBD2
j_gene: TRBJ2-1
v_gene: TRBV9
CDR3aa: CASSVTSGRLYNEQFF
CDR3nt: TGTGCCAGCAGCGTAACTAGCGGGAGGTTGTACAATGAGCAGTTCTTC

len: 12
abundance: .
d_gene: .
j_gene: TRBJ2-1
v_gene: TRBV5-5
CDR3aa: CASSPGYNEQFF
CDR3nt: TGTGCCAGCAGCCCGGGTTACAATGAGCAGTTCTTC

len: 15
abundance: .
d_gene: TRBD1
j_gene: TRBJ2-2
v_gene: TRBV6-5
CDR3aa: CASRSGTGGTGELFF
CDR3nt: TGTGCCAGCAGAAGCGGGACAGGGGGTACCGGGGAGCTGTTTTTT

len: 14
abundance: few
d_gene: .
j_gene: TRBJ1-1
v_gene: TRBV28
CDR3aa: CASSLRGLNTEAFF
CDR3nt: TGTGCCAGCAGTTTAAGGGGACTAAACACTGAAGCTTTCTTT

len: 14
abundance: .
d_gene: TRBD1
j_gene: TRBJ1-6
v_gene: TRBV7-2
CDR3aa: CASSPDRDSSPLHF
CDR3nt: TGTGCCAGCAGCCCCGACAGGGACTCTTCACCCCTCCACTTT

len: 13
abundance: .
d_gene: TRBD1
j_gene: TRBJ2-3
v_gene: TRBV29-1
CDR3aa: CSVDGTGIHTQYF
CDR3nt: TGCAGCGTTGATGGGACAGGGATCCATACGCAGTATTTT

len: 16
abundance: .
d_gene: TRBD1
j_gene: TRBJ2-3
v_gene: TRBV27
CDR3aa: CASILPPGQSRDMQYF
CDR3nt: TGTGCCAGCATCCTACCCCCGGGACAGTCTAGAGATATGCAGTATTTT

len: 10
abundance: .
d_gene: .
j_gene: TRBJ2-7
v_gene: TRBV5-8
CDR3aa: CASQAYEQYF
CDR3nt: TGTGCCAGCCAAGCCTACGAGCAGTACTTC

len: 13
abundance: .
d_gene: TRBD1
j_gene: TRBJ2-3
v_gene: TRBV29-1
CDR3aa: CSVATGYTDTQYF
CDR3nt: TGCAGCGTTGCGACAGGGTACACAGATACGCAGTATTTT

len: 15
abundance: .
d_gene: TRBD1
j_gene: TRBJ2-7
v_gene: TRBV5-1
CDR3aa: CASSLAGTVSYEQYF
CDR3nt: TGCGCCAGCAGCTTGGCCGGGACAGTCTCCTACGAGCAGTACTTC

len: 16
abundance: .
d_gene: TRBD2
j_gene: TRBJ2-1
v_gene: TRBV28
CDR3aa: CASSLGAGNSYNEQFF
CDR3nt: TGTGCCAGCAGTTTAGGAGCGGGAAACTCCTACAATGAGCAGTTCTTC

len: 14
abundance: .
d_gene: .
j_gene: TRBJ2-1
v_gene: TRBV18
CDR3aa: CASSPPTRYNEQFF
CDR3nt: TGTGCCAGCTCACCACCGACCAGGTACAATGAGCAGTTCTTC

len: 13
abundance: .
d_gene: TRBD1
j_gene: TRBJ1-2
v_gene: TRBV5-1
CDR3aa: CASSRDRAIGYTF
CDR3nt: TGCGCCAGCAGCCGGGACAGGGCGATTGGCTACACCTTC

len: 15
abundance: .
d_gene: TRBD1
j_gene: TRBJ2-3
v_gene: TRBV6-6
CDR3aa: CASSDGQGGTDTQYF
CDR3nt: TGTGCCAGCAGTGACGGACAGGGAGGCACAGATACGCAGTATTTT

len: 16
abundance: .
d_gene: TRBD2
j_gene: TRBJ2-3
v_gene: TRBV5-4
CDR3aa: CASSRDGTSGSDTQYF
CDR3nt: TGTGCCAGCAGCCGAGACGGGACTAGCGGATCAGATACGCAGTATTTT

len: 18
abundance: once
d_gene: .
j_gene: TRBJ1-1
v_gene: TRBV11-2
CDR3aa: CASSLRTRFSLMNTEAFF
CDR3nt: TGTGCCAGCAGCTTAAGGACACGGTTTTCCCTCATGAACACTGAAGCTTTCTTT

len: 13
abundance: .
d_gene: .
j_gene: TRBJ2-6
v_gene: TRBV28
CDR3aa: CASSSGLLYVLTF
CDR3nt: TGTGCCAGCAGTTCAGGCCTGCTGTACGTCCTGACTTTC

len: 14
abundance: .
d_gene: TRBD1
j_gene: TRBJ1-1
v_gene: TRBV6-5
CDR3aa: CASKSRTGVTEAFF
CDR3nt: TGTGCCAGTAAGTCACGGACAGGGGTTACTGAAGCTTTCTTT

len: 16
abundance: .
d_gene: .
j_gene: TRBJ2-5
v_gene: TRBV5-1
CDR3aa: CASSSGQSVAVETQYF
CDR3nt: TGCGCCAGCAGCTCCGGCCAATCGGTAGCCGTGGAGACCCAGTACTTC

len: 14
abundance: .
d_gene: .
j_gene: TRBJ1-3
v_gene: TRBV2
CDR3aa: CASKLGSGGNTIYF
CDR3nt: TGTGCCAGCAAATTGGGTAGCGGAGGAAACACCATATATTTT

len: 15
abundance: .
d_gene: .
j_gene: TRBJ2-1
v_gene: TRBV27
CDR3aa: CASRLQGSGYNEQFF
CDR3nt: TGTGCCAGCAGACTGCAGGGTTCAGGGTACAATGAGCAGTTCTTC

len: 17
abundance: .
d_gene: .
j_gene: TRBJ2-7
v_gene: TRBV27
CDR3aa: CASSLSFRRTVPLEQYF
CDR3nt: TGTGCCAGCAGTTTAAGTTTCCGACGGACAGTCCCCTTAGAGCAGTACTTC

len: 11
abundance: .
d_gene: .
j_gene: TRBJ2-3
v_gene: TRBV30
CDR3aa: CAWGLADTQYF
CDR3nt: TGTGCCTGGGGTCTAGCGGATACGCAGTATTTT

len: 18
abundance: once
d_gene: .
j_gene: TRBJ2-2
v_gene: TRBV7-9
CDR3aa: CASSFDRNSSPRTGELFF
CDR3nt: TGTGCCAGCAGCTTTGACAGGAACTCTAGTCCCCGCACCGGGGAGCTGTTTTTT

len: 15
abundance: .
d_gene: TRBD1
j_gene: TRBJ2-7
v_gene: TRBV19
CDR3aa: CASSANLLQGYEQYF
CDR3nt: TGTGCCAGTAGTGCAAACCTATTACAGGGGTACGAGCAGTACTTC

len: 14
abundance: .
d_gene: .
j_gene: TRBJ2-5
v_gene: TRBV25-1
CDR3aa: CASSEPGPLETQYF
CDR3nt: TGTGCCAGCAGTGAACCCGGTCCCCTGGAGACCCAGTACTTC

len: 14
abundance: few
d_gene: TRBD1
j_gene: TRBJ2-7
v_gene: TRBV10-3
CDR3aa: CAISARDRGYEQYF
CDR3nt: TGTGCCATCAGTGCTAGGGACAGGGGGTACGAGCAGTACTTC

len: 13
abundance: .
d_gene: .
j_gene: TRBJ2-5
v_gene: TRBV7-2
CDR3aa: CASSRQYQETQYF
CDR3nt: TGTGCCAGCAGCCGACAGTACCAAGAGACCCAGTACTTC